The entry below describes one TCR beta chain. The authors' processing: Reference gene primer amplification in the assay estimated nucleated cell counts. Only in-frame clones appear in the TCRdb table, and some are missing; sequencing was by immunoSEQ multiplex PCR. From that table come the V and J calls and clone size; the DNA was used to work out D and trimming. This table has over 150,000 clones, 76% appearing once. The V gene's germline CDR1 is MNHNY and CDR2 SVGAGI (reference sequence). The CDR3 is 15 amino acids. The J segment lost 6 bases and the V segment lost 8 bases, leaving 10 bases of the junction unmatched. The record originates from a study of blood T cell repertoires in COVID-19. Study at large: The United States, Italy and Spain supplied acute and convalescent COVID-19 samples. The analysed material was cDNA or gDNA that came from T cells, B-cell-depleted T cells, or PBMCs.

The specimen sequenced was peripheral blood. The TCR originated in an elderly woman with acute or convalescent COVID-19. The gene calls are TRBV6-6 and TRBJ2-3, with 11 bases lining up with TRBD1. The CDR3 sequence: CASAAGTGGSDTQYF. CDR3 bases: TGTGCCAGCGCCGCCGGGACAGGGGGGAGTGATACGCAGTATTTT.